This T cell receptor (beta chain) was sequenced in a study of blood T cell repertoires in COVID-19. This clone was counted a few times. Clones were read by immunoSEQ multiplex PCR, and TCRdb kept only the in-frame ones, dropping some. The sample carries 200,000 to 250,000 clones, about nine tenths recorded once. Germline-derived CDR1 and CDR2 are LGHDT and YNNKEL (reference sequence). V was pared by 1 base and J by 5 bases, with 6 bases of the junction left unmatched. This CDR3 has 15 residues. V is TRBV3-1 (or the pseudogene TRBV3-2) and J is TRBJ1-2, with 8 nucleotides matching TRBD1. This TCR came from a woman aged 45 to 65 in a cohort exposed to, infected with or recovered from COVID-19 (not recorded which). The sequenced sample was PBMCs or T cells enriched from blood (not recorded which). For the CDR3, the DNA is TGTGCCAGCAGCCAAGCTCCAGGACAGGGATATGGCTACACCTTC. Translated, it gives CASSQAPGQGYGYTF.